This T cell receptor (beta chain) was profiled in a study of response to subunit inactivated influenza vaccine. This clonotype was observed a few times. No antigen is known for it. General observations from the study: Authors suggested seasonal influenza vaccinations each recruit few new T cells.

TCRdb fed the RT-PCR reads into MiXCR, producing one record per CDR3 protein. The sample includes about 520,000 distinct CDR3 sequences, under 8.5% of them seen just once. The source is a man between 50 and 70 years old who received an inactivated influenza vaccine. Sequenced material: PBMCs from blood, taken around 2 years after vaccination.

As DNA, the CDR3 is TGTGCCAGCAGTCTACCGGGACTAGCGGGAGGGGATTCCACAGATACGCAGTATTTT. Translated: CASSLPGLAGGDSTDTQYF. The chain is built from TRBV12-3 or TRBV12-4 and TRBJ2-3; TRBD2 matches 16 bases. V was clipped by 5 bases and J by 2 bases; unmatched bases: 10. This CDR3 comprises 19 residues.